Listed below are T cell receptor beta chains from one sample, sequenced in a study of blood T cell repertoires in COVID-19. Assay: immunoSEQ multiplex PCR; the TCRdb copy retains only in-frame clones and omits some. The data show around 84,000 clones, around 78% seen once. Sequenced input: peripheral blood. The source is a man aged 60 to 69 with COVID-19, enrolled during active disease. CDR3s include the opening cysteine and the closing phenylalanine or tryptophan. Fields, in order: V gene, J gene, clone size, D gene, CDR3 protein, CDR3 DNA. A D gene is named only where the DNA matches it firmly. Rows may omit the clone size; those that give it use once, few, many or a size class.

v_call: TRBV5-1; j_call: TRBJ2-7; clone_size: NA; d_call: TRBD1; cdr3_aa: CASSLGPRGEQYF; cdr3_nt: TGCGCCAGCAGCTTGGGACCCAGGGGGGAGCAGTACTTC
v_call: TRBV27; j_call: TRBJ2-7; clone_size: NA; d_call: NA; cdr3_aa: CASSLGLPDYYEQYF; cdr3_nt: TGTGCCAGCAGTCTGGGACTTCCTGATTACTACGAGCAGTACTTC
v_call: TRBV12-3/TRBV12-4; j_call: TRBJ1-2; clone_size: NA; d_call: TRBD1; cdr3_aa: CASTPGQGFGYTF; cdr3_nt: TGTGCCAGCACCCCTGGACAGGGGTTTGGCTACACCTTC
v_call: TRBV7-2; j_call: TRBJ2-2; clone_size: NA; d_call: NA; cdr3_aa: CASSSRAPDPRGELFF; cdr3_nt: TGTGCCAGCAGCTCCAGGGCCCCGGACCCGAGAGGGGAGCTGTTTTTT
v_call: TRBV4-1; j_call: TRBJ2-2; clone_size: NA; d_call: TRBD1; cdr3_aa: CASSRGTGGTGELFF; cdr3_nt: TGCGCCAGCAGCCGCGGGACAGGGGGGACCGGGGAGCTGTTTTTT
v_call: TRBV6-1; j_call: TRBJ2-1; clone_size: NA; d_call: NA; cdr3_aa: CASSEGTVRADEQFF; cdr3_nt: TGTGCCAGCAGTGAGGGGACTGTCCGCGCGGATGAGCAGTTCTTC
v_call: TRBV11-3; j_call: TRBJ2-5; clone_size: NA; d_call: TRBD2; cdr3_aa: CASSLRAGGVGETQYF; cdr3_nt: TGTGCCAGCAGCTTACGAGCGGGGGGGGTTGGAGAGACCCAGTACTTC
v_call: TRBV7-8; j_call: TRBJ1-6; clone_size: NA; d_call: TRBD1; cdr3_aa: CASSVTGATTHPLHF; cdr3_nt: TGTGCCAGCAGCGTGACAGGGGCAACCACCCACCCCCTCCACTTT
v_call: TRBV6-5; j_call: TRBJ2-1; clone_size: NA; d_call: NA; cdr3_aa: CASSYSAGFDEQFF; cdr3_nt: TGTGCCAGCAGTTACTCGGCGGGGTTCGATGAGCAGTTCTTC
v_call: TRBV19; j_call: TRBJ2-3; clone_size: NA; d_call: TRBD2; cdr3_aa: CASSIGLAGKGTDTQYF; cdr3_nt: TGTGCCAGTAGTATAGGGCTAGCGGGGAAGGGCACAGATACGCAGTATTTT
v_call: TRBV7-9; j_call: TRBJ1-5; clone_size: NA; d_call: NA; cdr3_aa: CASSLSGTGNQPQHF; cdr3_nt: TGTGCCAGCAGCTTATCAGGGACTGGCAATCAGCCCCAGCATTTT
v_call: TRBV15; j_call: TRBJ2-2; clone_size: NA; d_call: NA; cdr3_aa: CATSRDLSRVVGTGELFF; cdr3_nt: TGTGCCACCAGCAGAGATCTAAGCCGGGTTGTCGGCACCGGGGAGCTGTTTTTT
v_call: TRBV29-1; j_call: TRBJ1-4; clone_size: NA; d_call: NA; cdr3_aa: CSVGQLNEKLFF; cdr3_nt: TGCAGCGTTGGACAGCTAAATGAAAAACTGTTTTTT
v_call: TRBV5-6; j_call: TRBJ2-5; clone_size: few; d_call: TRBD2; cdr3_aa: CASSSLAGETQYF; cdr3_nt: TGTGCCAGCAGCTCTCTAGCGGGAGAGACCCAGTACTTC
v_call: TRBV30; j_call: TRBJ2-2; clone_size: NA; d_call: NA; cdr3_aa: CAGRRTPFTGELFF; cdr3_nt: TGTGCTGGGAGGAGGACTCCCTTCACCGGGGAGCTGTTTTTT
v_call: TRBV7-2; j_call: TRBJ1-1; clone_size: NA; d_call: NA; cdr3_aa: CASSLHGSTEAFF; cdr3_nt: TGTGCCAGCAGCTTGCACGGGAGCACTGAAGCTTTCTTT
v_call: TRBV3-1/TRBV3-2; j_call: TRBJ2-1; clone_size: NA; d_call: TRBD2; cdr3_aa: CASSHSGSGYNEQFF; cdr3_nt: TGTGCCAGCAGCCATAGCGGGAGTGGATACAATGAGCAGTTCTTC
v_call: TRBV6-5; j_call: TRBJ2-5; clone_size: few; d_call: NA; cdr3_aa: CASTARLSETQYF; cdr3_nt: TGTGCCAGCACGGCTAGGTTATCAGAGACCCAGTACTTC
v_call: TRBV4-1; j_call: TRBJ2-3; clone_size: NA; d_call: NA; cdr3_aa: CASSGFESGTDTQYF; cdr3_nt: TGCGCCAGCAGCGGTTTTGAGTCGGGCACAGATACGCAGTATTTT
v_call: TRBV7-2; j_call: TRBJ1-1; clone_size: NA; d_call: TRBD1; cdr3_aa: CASSSTGRGNTEAFF; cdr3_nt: TGTGCCAGCAGCTCGACAGGGCGGGGGAACACTGAAGCTTTCTTT
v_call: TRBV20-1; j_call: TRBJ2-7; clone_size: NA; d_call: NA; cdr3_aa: CSARDHYEQYF; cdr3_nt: TGCAGTGCTAGAGATCACTACGAGCAGTACTTC
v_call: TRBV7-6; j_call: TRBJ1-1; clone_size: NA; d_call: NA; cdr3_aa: CASSLGSFGDTEAFF; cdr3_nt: TGTGCCAGCAGCTTAGGGTCATTCGGGGACACTGAAGCTTTCTTT
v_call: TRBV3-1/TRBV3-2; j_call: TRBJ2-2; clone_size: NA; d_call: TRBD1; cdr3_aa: CASSLQGDTGELFF; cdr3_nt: TGTGCCAGCAGCCTGCAGGGGGACACCGGGGAGCTGTTTTTT
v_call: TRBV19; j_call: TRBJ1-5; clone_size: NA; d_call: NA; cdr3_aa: CASSRYHQTQGFQPQHF; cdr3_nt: TGTGCCAGTAGTCGATACCACCAAACTCAGGGCTTTCAGCCCCAGCATTTT
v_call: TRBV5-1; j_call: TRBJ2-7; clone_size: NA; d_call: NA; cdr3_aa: CASSLEGQGFEQYF; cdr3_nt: TGCGCCAGCAGCTTGGAAGGCCAGGGTTTCGAGCAGTACTTC
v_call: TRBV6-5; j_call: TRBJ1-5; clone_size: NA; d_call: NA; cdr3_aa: CASGSEVVLPQHF; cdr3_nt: TGTGCCAGCGGTTCGGAGGTAGTGTTGCCCCAGCATTTT
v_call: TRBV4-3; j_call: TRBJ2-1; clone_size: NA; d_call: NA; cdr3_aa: CASSQDWARIWDEQFF; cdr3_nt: TGCGCCAGCAGCCAAGATTGGGCCCGGATATGGGATGAGCAGTTCTTC
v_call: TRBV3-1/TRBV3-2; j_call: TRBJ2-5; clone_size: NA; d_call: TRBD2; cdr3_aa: CASSQAGAGGVKTQYF; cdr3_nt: TGTGCCAGCAGCCAAGCGGGCGCGGGGGGTGTTAAGACCCAGTACTTC
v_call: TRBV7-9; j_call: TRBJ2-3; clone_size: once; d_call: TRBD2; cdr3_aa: CASSLASGSGDTQYF; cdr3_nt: TGTGCCAGCAGCTTAGCTAGCGGGAGTGGGGATACGCAGTATTTT
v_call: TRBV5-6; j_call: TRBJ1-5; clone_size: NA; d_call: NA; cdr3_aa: CASSSQTVSNQPQHF; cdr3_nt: TGTGCCAGCAGCTCCCAGACAGTGAGCAATCAGCCCCAGCATTTT
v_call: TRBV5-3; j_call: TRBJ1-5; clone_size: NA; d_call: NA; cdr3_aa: CARSLSLQGQHRPQHF; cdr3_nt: TGTGCCAGAAGCTTGTCTCTCCAGGGGCAACATCGGCCCCAGCATTTT
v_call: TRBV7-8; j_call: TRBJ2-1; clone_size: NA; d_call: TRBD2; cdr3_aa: CASTSPGLAYNEQFF; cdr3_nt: TGTGCCAGCACAAGTCCGGGACTAGCATACAATGAGCAGTTCTTC
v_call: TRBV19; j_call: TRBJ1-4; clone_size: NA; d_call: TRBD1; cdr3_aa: CASSITQGTAYREKLFF; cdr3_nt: TGTGCCAGTAGTATAACCCAGGGGACAGCCTATCGAGAAAAACTGTTTTTT
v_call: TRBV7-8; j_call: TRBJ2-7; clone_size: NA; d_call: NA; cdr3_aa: CASSRPGKYEQYF; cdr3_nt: TGTGCCAGCAGCCGTCCGGGGAAATACGAGCAGTACTTC
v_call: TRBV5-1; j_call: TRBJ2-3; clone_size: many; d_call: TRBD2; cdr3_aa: CASSSGRGAFGDTQYF; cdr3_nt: TGCGCCAGCAGCTCGGGGCGGGGGGCCTTTGGAGATACGCAGTATTTT
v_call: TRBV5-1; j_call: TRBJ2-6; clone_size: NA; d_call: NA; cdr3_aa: CASSLMATGANVLTF; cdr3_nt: TGCGCCAGCAGCTTGATGGCAACAGGGGCCAACGTCCTGACTTTC
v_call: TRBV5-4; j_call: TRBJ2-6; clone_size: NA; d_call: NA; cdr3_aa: CASSLAGAGANVLTF; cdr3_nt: TGTGCCAGCAGCTTGGCGGGGGCTGGGGCCAACGTCCTGACTTTC
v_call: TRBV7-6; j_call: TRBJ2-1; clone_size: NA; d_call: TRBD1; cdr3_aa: CASSSGQGADNEQFF; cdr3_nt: TGTGCCAGCAGCTCAGGACAGGGGGCGGACAATGAGCAGTTCTTC
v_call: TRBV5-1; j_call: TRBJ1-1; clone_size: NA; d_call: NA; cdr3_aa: CASSVQANTEAFF; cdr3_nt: TGCGCCAGCAGTGTACAGGCGAACACTGAAGCTTTCTTT
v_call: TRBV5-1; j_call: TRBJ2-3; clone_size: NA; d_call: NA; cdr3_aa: CASSLGRGEVDTQYF; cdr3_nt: TGCGCCAGCAGCTTGGGGCGGGGTGAGGTGGATACGCAGTATTTT
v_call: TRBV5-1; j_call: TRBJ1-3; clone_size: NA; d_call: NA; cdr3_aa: CASSLGVSGNTIYF; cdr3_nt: TGCGCCAGCAGCCTAGGGGTCTCTGGAAACACCATATATTTT
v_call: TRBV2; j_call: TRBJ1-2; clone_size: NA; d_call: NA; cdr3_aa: CASRLRMGTTYGYTF; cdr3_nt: TGTGCCAGCAGACTTCGAATGGGGACAACCTATGGCTACACCTTC
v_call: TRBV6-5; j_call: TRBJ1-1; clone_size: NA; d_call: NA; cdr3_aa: CASSYREGLNTEAFF; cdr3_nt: TGTGCCAGCAGTTACCGGGAGGGACTGAACACTGAAGCTTTCTTT
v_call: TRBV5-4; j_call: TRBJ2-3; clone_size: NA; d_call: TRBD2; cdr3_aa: CASSLRLAGGSDTQYF; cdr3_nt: TGTGCCAGCAGCTTGCGGCTAGCGGGGGGGTCAGATACGCAGTATTTT
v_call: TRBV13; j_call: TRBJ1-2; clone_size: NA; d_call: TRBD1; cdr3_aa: CASSPTGGNGYTF; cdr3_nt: TGTGCCAGCAGCCCAACAGGGGGCAATGGCTACACCTTC
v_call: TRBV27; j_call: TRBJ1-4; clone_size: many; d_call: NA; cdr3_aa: CASSFRFVGEKLFF; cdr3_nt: TGTGCCAGCAGTTTTCGTTTTGTGGGCGAAAAACTGTTTTTT
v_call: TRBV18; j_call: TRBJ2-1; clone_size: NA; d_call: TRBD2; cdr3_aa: CASQLAGGPLEEQFF; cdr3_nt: TGTGCCAGCCAATTAGCGGGAGGGCCCTTAGAGGAGCAGTTCTTC
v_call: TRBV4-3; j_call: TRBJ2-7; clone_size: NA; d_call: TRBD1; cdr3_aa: CASSQEMGQGYYEQYF; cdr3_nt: TGCGCCAGCAGCCAAGAAATGGGACAGGGATACTACGAGCAGTACTTC
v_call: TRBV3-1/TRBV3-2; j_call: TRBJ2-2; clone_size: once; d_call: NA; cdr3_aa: CASTHSGPGGELFF; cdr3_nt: TGTGCCAGCACCCATTCGGGCCCGGGGGGGGAGCTGTTTTTT
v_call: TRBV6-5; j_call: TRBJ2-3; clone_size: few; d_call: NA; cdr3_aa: CASSYQGPDTQYF; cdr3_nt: TGTGCCAGCAGTTATCAGGGCCCAGATACGCAGTATTTT
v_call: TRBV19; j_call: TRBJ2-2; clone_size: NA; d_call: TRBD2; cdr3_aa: CASSAGTSRGTGELFF; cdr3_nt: TGTGCCAGTAGTGCGGGGACTAGCCGAGGGACCGGGGAGCTGTTTTTT
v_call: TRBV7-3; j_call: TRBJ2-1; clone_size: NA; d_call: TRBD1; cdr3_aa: CASSFDRGTYNEQFF; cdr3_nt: TGTGCCAGCAGCTTCGACAGGGGGACTTACAATGAGCAGTTCTTC
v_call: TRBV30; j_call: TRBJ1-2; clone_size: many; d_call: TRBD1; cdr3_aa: CAWSVHNQQGASPPGYTF; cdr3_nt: TGTGCCTGGAGTGTACATAATCAGCAGGGGGCTTCTCCCCCGGGCTACACCTTC
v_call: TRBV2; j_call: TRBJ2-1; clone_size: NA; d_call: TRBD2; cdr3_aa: CASSLGTSGAYYNEQFF; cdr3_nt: TGTGCCAGCAGTCTTGGGACTAGCGGAGCCTACTACAATGAGCAGTTCTTC